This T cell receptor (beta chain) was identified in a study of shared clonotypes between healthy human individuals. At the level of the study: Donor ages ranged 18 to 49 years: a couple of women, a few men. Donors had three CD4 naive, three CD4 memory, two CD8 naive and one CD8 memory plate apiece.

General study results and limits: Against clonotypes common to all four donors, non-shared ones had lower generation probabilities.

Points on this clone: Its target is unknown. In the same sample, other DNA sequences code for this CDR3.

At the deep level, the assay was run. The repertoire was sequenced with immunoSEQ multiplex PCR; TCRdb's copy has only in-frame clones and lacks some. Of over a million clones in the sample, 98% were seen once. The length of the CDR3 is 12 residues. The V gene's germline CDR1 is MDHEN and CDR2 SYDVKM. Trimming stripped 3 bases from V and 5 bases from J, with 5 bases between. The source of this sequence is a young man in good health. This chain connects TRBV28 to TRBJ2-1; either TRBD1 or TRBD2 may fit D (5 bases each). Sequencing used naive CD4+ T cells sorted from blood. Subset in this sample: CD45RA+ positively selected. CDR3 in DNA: TGTGCCAGCAGTTTGGGGGACAATGAGCAGTTCTTC. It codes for CASSLGDNEQFF.